Below, 21 T cell receptor beta chains from the same sample are listed, as sequenced in a study of cytomegalovirus exposure and HLA in healthy donors (dated by TCRdb to between 2016 and 2019). Preparation of the library involved the immunoSEQ multiplex PCR assay. The multiplex PCR relied on a mix of 60 forward primers for TCR Vbeta segments and 13 reverse primers for TCR Jbeta segments. Sourced from immuneACCESS, this table was stored by TCRdb with only in-frame sequences that have V and J called. A share of the clones is absent; for the studies checked, an unresolved V gene accounts for under half, and the remainder has no known explanation. This sample lists about 190,000 clones; 70% to 80% were detected once. Approximately 1.4% of the sample is taken by the ten largest. Sequenced material: PBMCs. All receptors derive from a woman in her 50s in good health and CMV-seronegative.

The V and J genes are TRBV27 and TRBJ2-5; the match to TRBD2 covers 8 bases. V lost 5 bases, J lost 4 bases, and 9 bases stayed unmatched. In germline, CDR1 is MNHEY, CDR2 SMNVEV (reference sequence). The CDR3 sequence is 15 residues long. Written as DNA, the CDR3 is TGTGCCAGCAGTACCGTTAGCGGGACTGGAGAGACCCAGTACTTC. It translates to CASSTVSGTGETQYF.

V usage is TRBV5-5 and J usage is TRBJ2-1, with D perhaps TRBD2 (5 bases). Trimming pared 2 bases from V and 8 bases from J, leaving 17 bases between. The CDR3 totals 15 residues. Germline CDR1 is SGHKS and CDR2 is YYEKEE (reference sequence). CDR3 sequence reads: CASSLSGLPPDEQFF. The CDR3 DNA sequence: TGTGCCAGCAGCTTAAGCGGACTCCCTCCCGATGAGCAGTTCTTC.

This chain uses TRBV15 with TRBJ2-3, with 8 nucleotides matching TRBD2. V lost 5 bases and J lost 11; bases outside the gene matches: 6. This CDR3 is built from 12 residues. CDR1 is LNHNV, CDR2 YYDKDF, per germline (reference sequence). CDR3 in DNA: TGTGCCACCAGCTCGGGGGGGTTGATGCAGTATTTT. It yields the protein CATSSGGLMQYF.

The gene calls are TRBV25-1 and TRBJ2-1; D call uncertain. Germline values: CDR1 MGHDK, CDR2 SYGVNS. The germline V and J ends were trimmed by 3 bases and 7 bases, with 13 bases remaining between them. The length of the CDR3 is 14 residues. The CDR3 bases are TGTGCCAGCAGTGATATGGTACTGAGTAATGAGCAGTTCTTC. Its translation is CASSDMVLSNEQFF.

The J gene is TRBJ2-5, the V gene TRBV19; perhaps TRBD2 as D (6 bases). The CDR3 length is 16 residues. Germline V CDR1 and CDR2: LNHDA, SQIVND (reference sequence). V lost 1 base and J lost 1, with 13 bases in between. The CDR3 here is CASSIVGGGVQETQYF. The CDR3 bases are TGTGCCAGTAGTATAGTGGGGGGAGGTGTCCAAGAGACCCAGTACTTC.

This chain connects TRBV5-1 to TRBJ2-5; TRBD1 aligns across 9 bases. The CDR3 spans 16 residues. V lost 0 bases, J lost 11 bases, and 14 bases stayed unmatched. The germline gives CDR1 SGHRS, CDR2 YFSETQ. The CDR3 region has the DNA TGCGCCAGCAGCTTGGTCGGGTCACAGGGGGCAAGGGAGCAGTACTTC. Translation: CASSLVGSQGAREQYF.

This chain links TRBV7-2 with TRBJ1-1, with TRBD1 matching over 9 bases. The V gene's germline CDR1 is SGHTA and CDR2 FQGNSA. V lost 5 bases and J lost 4; bases outside the gene matches: 8. The CDR3 runs to 15 residues. This CDR3 reads CASSKQGAVITEAFF. The CDR3 DNA sequence: TGTGCCAGCAGCAAACAGGGGGCAGTGATCACTGAAGCTTTCTTT.

J is TRBJ1-2 and V is TRBV7-2; D call uncertain. This CDR3 contains 16 residues. V was cut by 1 base and J by 8 bases, with 20 bases left in between. Germline CDR1 is SGHTA and CDR2 is FQGNSA. This CDR3 is CASSLVNLGSPRGYTF. The CDR3 DNA reads as TGTGCCAGCAGCTTAGTAAACCTCGGGTCGCCCCGCGGCTACACCTTC.

The chain has TRBV27 and TRBJ2-2, with 10 positions matching TRBD1. V dropped 6 bases and J dropped 7; count of bases not matched to a gene: 5. Per the germline V gene, CDR1 is MNHEY and CDR2 is SMNVEV (reference sequence). The CDR3 spans 14 residues. Here the CDR3 DNA reads TGTGCCAGCAGCGACAGGGGGCAACACGGGGAGCTGTTTTTT. This encodes CASSDRGQHGELFF.

The gene calls are TRBV28 and TRBJ2-3, with D tentatively TRBD1 (7 bases). Germline V gene data show CDR1 as MDHEN and CDR2 as SYDVKM. The CDR3 sequence is 15 residues long. The V and J ends lost 6 bases and 0 bases respectively, with 13 bases between them. The CDR3 region is CASRRDSHSTDTQYF. CDR3 nucleotides: TGTGCCAGCAGGCGGGACAGCCATAGCACAGATACGCAGTATTTT.

The chain combines TRBV7-6 with TRBJ2-2, with 7 bases fitting TRBD1. Trimming took 1 base from V and 4 from J; bases not matched to a gene: 6. CDR1 SGHVS and CDR2 FNYEAQ come from the germline V gene. The CDR3 runs 16 residues. In DNA, the CDR3 is TGTGCCAGCAGCTTAGGGGCGACAGGGACCACCGGGGAGCTGTTTTTT. Translation gives CASSLGATGTTGELFF.

The V and J genes are TRBV7-2 and TRBJ1-6, with 7 positions matching TRBD1. J gave up 10 bases and V 2 bases, and 8 bases lay outside the gene matches. Germline CDR1 reads SGHTA; CDR2 reads FQGNSA. The CDR3 covers 15 residues. The CDR3 bases are TGTGCCAGCAGCTTACAGGGGGTCAGGCAATCACCCCTCCACTTT. Residues: CASSLQGVRQSPLHF.

This chain links TRBV7-9 with TRBJ2-3, with 7 bases aligning to TRBD2. Germline V CDR1 and CDR2: SEHNR, FQNEAQ (reference sequence). The CDR3 extends over 15 amino acids. V trimming: 1 base; J trimming: 2 bases; junction bases outside the gene matches: 3. The CDR3 region is CASSLGLAPTDTQYF. As DNA, the CDR3 is TGTGCCAGCAGCTTAGGACTAGCTCCCACAGATACGCAGTATTTT.

The chain recombines TRBV9 with TRBJ2-3; 8 nucleotides line up with TRBD1. From germline, CDR1 is SGDLS and CDR2 YYNGEE. The CDR3 runs to 16 residues. J gave up 2 bases and V 3 bases, and 8 bases lay outside the gene matches. The CDR3 sequence is CASSEGQGRITDTQYF. Here the CDR3 DNA reads TGTGCCAGCAGCGAAGGACAGGGACGGATCACAGATACGCAGTATTTT.

This clone was picked up a small number of times. DNA of the CDR3: TGTGCCAGCTCACAGCAGGGTCAGGGTCAGCCCCAGCATTTT. It translates to CASSQQGQGQPQHF. The chain uses TRBV18 and TRBJ1-5; a possible D gene is TRBD1 (5 bases). This CDR3 region has 14 residues. Germline CDR1 reads KGHSH; CDR2 reads LQKENI. Trimming took off 4 bases at V and 6 bases at J, with 13 bases between the two ends.

The V call is TRBV2, the J call TRBJ2-4; tentatively, D is TRBD2 (5 bases). The CDR3 loop spans 21 amino acids. V was cut by 5 bases and J by 0 bases, with 29 bases left in between. CDR1 SNHLY and CDR2 FYNNEI come from the germline V gene. The DNA for the CDR3 is TGTGCCAGCAGTCGGGCCAGCATAGGGAGAACTGACCCCTTAGCCAAAAACATTCAGTACTTC. It encodes CASSRASIGRTDPLAKNIQYF.

The chain links TRBV29-1 to TRBJ1-5; D is perhaps TRBD1 (5 bases). V lost 7 bases and J lost 1, with 11 bases in between. CDR3 length: 13 residues. CDR1 SQVTM and CDR2 ANQGSEA come from the germline V gene. The CDR3 loop reads CSAGGASNQPQHF. The DNA for the CDR3 is TGCAGCGCTGGAGGGGCCAGCAATCAGCCCCAGCATTTT.

The table lists this clone with many counts. The chain recombines TRBV12-5 with TRBJ1-4; no definite D call. Trimming pared 4 bases from V and 7 bases from J, leaving 13 bases between. The CDR3 covers 14 residues. Germline assignment: CDR1 LGHNT and CDR2 FRNRAP. The CDR3, as DNA: TGTGCTAGTGGTTATAGAGTGGAGGGTGAAAAACTGTTTTTT. Protein sequence: CASGYRVEGEKLFF.

This chain uses TRBV7-2 with TRBJ1-5; TRBD1 matches 8 bases. From germline, CDR1 is SGHTA and CDR2 FQGNSA. The CDR3 has 17 amino acids. The ends lost 6 bases at V and 0 bases at J; junction bases unmatched: 10. The CDR3 DNA sequence: TGTGCCAGCAGTCATCAGGGGGCCCAAACTAGCAATCAGCCCCAGCATTTT. Protein: CASSHQGAQTSNQPQHF. Full variable domain (missing parts from reference TRBV7-2 and TRBJ1-5): GAGVSQSPSNKVTEKGKDVELRCDPISGHTALYWYRQSLGQGLEFLIYFQGNSAPDKSGLPSDRFSAERTGGSVSTLTIQRTQQEDSAVYLCASSHQGAQTSNQPQHFGDGTRLSIL.

The rearrangement links TRBV6-6 to TRBJ2-1; 8 bases fit TRBD1. The CDR3 consists of 13 residues. Germline CDR1 reads MNHNY; CDR2 reads SVGAGI (reference sequence). V shed 4 bases and J 10 bases; nucleotides not matched to a gene: 6. CDR3 loop: CASSSNGQGEQFF. The CDR3 DNA follows: TGTGCCAGCAGTTCGAATGGACAGGGCGAGCAGTTCTTC.

The chain uses TRBV4-3 and TRBJ1-4; maybe TRBD1 (6 bases). The CDR3 contains 17 residues. Trimming shortened V by 3 bases and J by 0 bases, and 14 bases separated the two germline ends. Germline CDR1 and CDR2: LGHNA and YSLEER. CDR3 sequence: CASSHAGQRSTNEKLFF. The CDR3, as DNA: TGCGCCAGCAGCCATGCCGGACAGAGATCAACTAATGAAAAACTGTTTTTT.